Listed here are 24 T cell receptor beta chains from one sample, sequenced in a study of patients and donors after allogeneic stem cell transplantation. TCRdb called the RT-PCR reads again in MiXCR, with one record for every CDR3 protein. The top ten clones hold 76% of a sample with about 34,000 distinct CDR3 sequences, about 37% of them seen once. Sample: blood, either unsorted or a sorted T cell fraction (not recorded which). All receptors derive from a human donor who was either an allogeneic HSCT recipient or a stem cell or donor lymphocyte infusion donor (not recorded which). It is not recorded whose cells these are; they may come from a transplant donor.

This chain uses TRBV7-2 with TRBJ1-1; D not resolved. Trimming took 4 bases from V and 0 from J, leaving 6 bases between them. The CDR3 totals 13 residues. Germline loops: CDR1 SGHTA, CDR2 FQGNSA. In DNA form, the CDR3 reads TGTGCCAGCAGCTACGGGCTGAACACTGAAGCTTTCTTT. Translating it yields CASSYGLNTEAFF.

The chain employs TRBV6-2 or TRBV6-3 and TRBJ2-1; D is perhaps TRBD1 or TRBD2 (5 bases each). Trimming cost V 6 bases and J 3 bases, with 21 bases left between them. The CDR3 is 17 amino acids. CDR1 MNHEY and CDR2 SVGEGT come from the germline V gene. The CDR3 here is CASRRSTRGVLYNEQFF. DNA for the CDR3: TGTGCCAGCAGACGGTCGACAAGGGGAGTCCTCTACAATGAGCAGTTCTTC.

The chain is built from TRBV5-1 and TRBJ2-5, with TRBD2 matching 7 bases. The germline V gene has CDR1 SGHRS and CDR2 YFSETQ. J gave up 2 bases and V 6 bases, and 4 bases lay outside the gene matches. CDR3 length: 13 residues. The DNA for the CDR3 is TGCGCCAGCAAGGGAGCGGGACAAGAGACCCAGTACTTC. Translated, it gives CASKGAGQETQYF.

This clonotype came up once. The chain uses TRBV29-1 and TRBJ2-3; unclear D gene. This CDR3 is built from 18 residues. The V and J ends lost 0 bases and 0 bases respectively, with 19 bases between them. Germline V lookup: CDR1 SQVTM, CDR2 ANQGSEA. In nucleotides, the CDR3 is TGCAGCGTTGAAGATCATTATATGGCTTGGTCTAGCACAGATACGCAGTATTTT. Protein: CSVEDHYMAWSSTDTQYF.

This rearrangement joins TRBV4-2 to TRBJ1-2, with D tentatively TRBD1 (5 bases). CDR1 LGHNA and CDR2 YNFKEQ come from the germline V gene. Trimming stripped 0 bases from V and 8 bases from J, with 16 bases between. This CDR3 has 15 amino acids. The chain's CDR3 is CASSQDRDEGWGYTF. CDR3 DNA: TGTGCCAGCAGCCAAGATCGGGACGAGGGCTGGGGCTACACCTTC.

This clonotype has at least ten counts. CDR3 protein: CSARENTEAFF. In DNA form, the CDR3 reads TGCAGTGCTAGAGAGAACACTGAAGCTTTCTTT. The chain recombines TRBV20-1 with TRBJ1-1; D is unresolved. The germline gives CDR1 DFQATT, CDR2 SNEGSKA (reference sequence). Deletions cut 0 bases from V and 1 base from J, with 0 bases between. The CDR3 has 11 residues.

The chain combines TRBV9 with TRBJ1-5; no clear D. The CDR3 runs 13 residues. Trimming took 0 bases from V and 9 from J, leaving 10 bases between them. In germline, CDR1 is SGDLS, CDR2 YYNGEE. CDR3 loop: CASSVDGESPQHF. DNA of the CDR3: TGTGCCAGCAGCGTAGATGGAGAATCGCCCCAGCATTTT. Full variable domain (missing parts from reference TRBV9 and TRBJ1-5): DSGVTQTPKHLITATGQRVTLRCSPRSGDLSVYWYQQSLDQGLQFLIQYYNGEERAKGNILERFSAQQFPDLHSELNLSSLELGDSALYFCASSVDGESPQHFGDGTRLSIL.

The V and J genes are TRBV20-1 and TRBJ2-1; D possibly corresponds to TRBD2 (5 bases). CDR3 length: 13 amino acids. Germline V gives CDR1 DFQATT, CDR2 SNEGSKA (reference sequence). Trimming pared 3 bases from V and 6 bases from J, leaving 12 bases between. The DNA of the CDR3 is TGCAGTGCTAGTGAGGGCTACAGCAATGAGCAGTTCTTC. Translation: CSASEGYSNEQFF.

The rearrangement uses TRBV6-6 and TRBJ2-7; perhaps TRBD2 as D (5 bases). This CDR3 comprises 14 residues. The germline gives CDR1 MNHNY, CDR2 SVGAGI (reference sequence). The V gene lost 5 bases and the J gene lost 6 bases, with 17 bases spanning the gap. CDR3 loop: CASSLQVFAGEQYV. CDR3 DNA: TGTGCCAGCAGTCTTCAGGTGTTCGCGGGCGAGCAGTACGTC.

This clonotype showed up just a few times. The genes are TRBV7-2 and TRBJ1-2; D unclear. This CDR3 is 13 amino acids long. V lost 1 base to trimming and J lost 5 bases, with 8 bases between them. Germline V gene data show CDR1 as SGHTA and CDR2 as FQGNSA. For the CDR3, the DNA is TGTGCCAGCAGCTTAGGGGCGGGATATGGCTACACCTTC. Its protein is CASSLGAGYGYTF.

This clonotype showed up just a few times. The chain carries TRBV4-2 and TRBJ1-4; the D is unclear. Per the germline V gene, CDR1 is LGHNA and CDR2 is YNFKEQ. Trimming took 5 bases from V and 8 from J, leaving 18 bases between them. This CDR3 has 15 amino acids. The CDR3 protein is CASSSVVSTEEKLFF. In DNA form, the CDR3 reads TGTGCCAGCAGCTCAGTAGTCTCAACTGAGGAAAAACTGTTTTTT.

The V gene is TRBV5-1, the J gene TRBJ1-1; 7 bases are shared with TRBD1. J lost 3 bases, V lost 3 bases, and 8 bases had no gene match. CDR3 length: 15 residues. Per the germline V gene, CDR1 is SGHRS and CDR2 is YFSETQ. CDR3 sequence: CASSSRQGYYTEAFF. Written as DNA, the CDR3 is TGCGCCAGCAGCTCAAGACAGGGATACTACACTGAAGCTTTCTTT.

The chain is built from TRBV20-1 and TRBJ1-4; 7 positions match TRBD1. The CDR3 spans 13 residues. Trimming at V came to 4 bases and at J to 4 bases, leaving 3 bases not matched to a gene. In germline, CDR1 is DFQATT, CDR2 SNEGSKA (reference sequence). The CDR3 loop is CSANRDSNEKLFF. The CDR3 coding sequence is TGCAGTGCTAACCGGGACAGTAATGAAAAACTGTTTTTT.

This sequence joins TRBV7-4 and TRBJ1-5, with 8 bases identical to TRBD1. Germline V gives CDR1 SGHVT, CDR2 SQSDAQ. J lost 3 bases, V lost 4 bases, and 14 bases had no gene match. The CDR3 totals 18 residues. The CDR3 region is CASSSGGQDIEPNQPQHF. CDR3 in DNA: TGTGCCAGCAGCTCGGGGGGACAGGATATCGAACCCAATCAGCCCCAGCATTTT.

This clonotype was observed a single time. The gene calls are TRBV7-9 and TRBJ1-1; possibly TRBD1 for D (5 bases). Trimming pared 4 bases from V and 0 bases from J, leaving 9 bases between. The CDR3 has 14 residues. Germline V gene data show CDR1 as SEHNR and CDR2 as FQNEAQ (reference sequence). The CDR3 coding sequence is TGTGCCAGCAGCTACCTGGGGGTGAACACTGAAGCTTTCTTT. As protein: CASSYLGVNTEAFF.

V gene TRBV9 combines with J gene TRBJ1-2, with 7 bases identical to TRBD1. There are 13 residues in the CDR3. Germline V lookup: CDR1 SGDLS, CDR2 YYNGEE. The V and J ends lost 2 bases and 2 bases, in that order; junction bases with no gene match: 0. The CDR3 protein is CASSVGQNYGYTF. CDR3 nucleotides: TGTGCCAGCAGCGTGGGACAGAACTATGGCTACACCTTC.

This clonotype was observed a handful of times. This sequence joins TRBV10-3 and TRBJ1-2, with D hard to call. This CDR3 has 14 amino acids. V was shortened by 3 bases and J by 4 bases, with 12 bases between the two germline ends. The V gene's germline CDR1 is ENHRY and CDR2 SYGVKD. DNA of the CDR3: TGTGCCATCAGTGACTCCGGAGGCGTCTATGGCTACACCTTC. It encodes CAISDSGGVYGYTF.

This chain connects TRBV6-1 to TRBJ1-5, with D unresolved. Between the trimmed V and J ends, which lost 5 bases and 6 bases, there was a span of 8 bases. Germline CDR1 and CDR2: MNHNS and SASEGT. This CDR3 region has 12 residues. The CDR3 here is CASSLSSQPQHF. CDR3 nucleotides: TGTGCCAGCAGTCTAAGTAGTCAGCCCCAGCATTTT.

The chain joins TRBV7-2 to TRBJ2-3, with TRBD2 matching 11 bases. V was pared by 3 bases and J by 2 bases, with 4 bases of the junction left unmatched. The CDR3 extends over 16 amino acids. The germline CDR1 and CDR2 sequences are SGHTA and FQGNSA. Here the CDR3 DNA reads TGTGCCAGCAGCTTTGGTAGCGGGAGGGACACAGATACGCAGTATTTT. Its protein product is CASSFGSGRDTDTQYF.

The chain combines TRBV4-1 with TRBJ2-1; perhaps TRBD2 as D (5 bases). Germline V gene sequence: CDR1 MGHRA, CDR2 YSYEKL. With 2 bases removed from V and 8 bases from J, the gap between germline ends came to 10 bases. This CDR3 spans 13 amino acids. CDR3 coding DNA: TGCGCCAGCAGCCAATTTCTAGCCGATGAGCAGTTCTTC. Translated: CASSQFLADEQFF.

Concerning this clonotype itself: Compared with germline, one end of the junction differs, possibly owing to a read error. The J gene is TRBJ2-3, the V gene TRBV5-1; maybe TRBD2 (6 bases). The germline V gene encodes CDR1 SGHRS and CDR2 YFSETQ. This CDR3 has 15 amino acids. The chain's CDR3 is CASNLRQGGVDTQYF. CDR3 sequence (DNA): TGCGCCAGCAACTTGAGGCAGGGAGGAGTGGATACGCAGTATTTT. The complete variable domain, with remaining parts taken from reference TRBV5-1 and TRBJ2-3, reads KAGVTQTPRYLIKTRGQQVTLSCSPISGHRSVSWYQQTPGQGLQFLFEYFSETQRNKGNFPGRFSGRQFSNSRSEMNVSTLELGDSALYLCASNLRQGGVDTQYFGPGTRLTVL.

The chain joins TRBV27 to TRBJ1-1, with D maybe TRBD1 (6 bases). This CDR3 comprises 13 residues. Trimming removed 6 bases at V and 7 bases at J, with 15 bases between. Germline lookup yields CDR1 MNHEY and CDR2 SMNVEV (reference sequence). The CDR3 loop is CASSPQDSFEAFF. The CDR3 DNA sequence: TGTGCCAGCAGCCCCCAGGACAGTTTTGAAGCTTTCTTT.

The rearrangement links TRBV6-2 or TRBV6-3 to TRBJ1-1; D is uncertain. Deletions cut 4 bases from V and 3 bases from J, with 18 bases between. Germline loops: CDR1 MNHEY, CDR2 SVGEGT. CDR3 length: 16 residues. The CDR3 DNA reads TGTGCCAGCAGTTCCCGAGAGGTAGCCTTGTACACTGAAGCTTTCTTT. Translated, it gives CASSSREVALYTEAFF.

The J gene is TRBJ1-2, the V gene TRBV5-1; 7 nucleotides agree with TRBD1. Germline V gene sequence: CDR1 SGHRS, CDR2 YFSETQ. The CDR3 spans 15 residues. The ends lost 1 base at V and 6 bases at J; junction bases unmatched: 9. In DNA form, the CDR3 reads TGCGCCAGCAGCTTGCAACCCGAAACAGGGGATGGCTACACCTTC. Its translation is CASSLQPETGDGYTF.